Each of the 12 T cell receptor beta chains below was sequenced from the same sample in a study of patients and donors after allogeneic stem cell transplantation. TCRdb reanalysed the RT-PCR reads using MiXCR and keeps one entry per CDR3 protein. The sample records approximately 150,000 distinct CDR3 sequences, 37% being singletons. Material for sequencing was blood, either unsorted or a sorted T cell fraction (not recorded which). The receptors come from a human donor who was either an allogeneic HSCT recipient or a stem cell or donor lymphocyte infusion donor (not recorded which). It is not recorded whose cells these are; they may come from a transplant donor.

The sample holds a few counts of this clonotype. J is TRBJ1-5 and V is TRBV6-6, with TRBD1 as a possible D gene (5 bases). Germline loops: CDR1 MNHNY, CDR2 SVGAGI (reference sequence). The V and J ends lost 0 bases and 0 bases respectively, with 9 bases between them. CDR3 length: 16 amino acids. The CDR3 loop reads CASSYSPDSSNQPQHF. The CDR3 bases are TGTGCCAGCAGTTACTCGCCCGACAGTAGCAATCAGCCCCAGCATTTT.

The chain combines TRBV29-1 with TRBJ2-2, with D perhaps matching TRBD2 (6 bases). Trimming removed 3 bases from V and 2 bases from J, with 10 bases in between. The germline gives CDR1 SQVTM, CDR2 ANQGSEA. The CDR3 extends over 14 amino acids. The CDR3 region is CSVDWGLNTGELFF. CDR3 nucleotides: TGCAGCGTTGATTGGGGACTTAACACCGGGGAGCTGTTTTTT.

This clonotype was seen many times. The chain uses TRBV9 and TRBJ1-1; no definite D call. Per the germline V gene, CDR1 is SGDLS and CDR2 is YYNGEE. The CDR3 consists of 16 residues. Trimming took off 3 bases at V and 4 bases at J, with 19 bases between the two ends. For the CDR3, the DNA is TGTGCCAGCAGCGCCTCAGTCACTGAAGGCGGCACTGAAGCTTTCTTT. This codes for CASSASVTEGGTEAFF.

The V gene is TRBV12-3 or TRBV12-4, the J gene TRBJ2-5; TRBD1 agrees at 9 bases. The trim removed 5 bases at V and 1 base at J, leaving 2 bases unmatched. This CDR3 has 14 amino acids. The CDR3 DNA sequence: TGTGCCAGCAGTCCGGACAGGGGCCAAGAGACCCAGTACTTC. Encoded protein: CASSPDRGQETQYF.

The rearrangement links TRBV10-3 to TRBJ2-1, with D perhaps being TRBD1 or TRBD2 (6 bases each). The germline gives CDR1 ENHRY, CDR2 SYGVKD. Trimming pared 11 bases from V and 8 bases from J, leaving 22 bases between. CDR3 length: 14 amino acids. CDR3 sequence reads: CAASGGGVWDEQFF. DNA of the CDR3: TGTGCCGCTTCTGGGGGCGGGGTTTGGGATGAGCAGTTCTTC.

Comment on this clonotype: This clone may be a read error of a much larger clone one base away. The CDR3 is CASSLKGGSNQPQHF. The CDR3 nucleotides are TGTGCCAGCAGTTTAAAGGGGGGGAGCAATCAGCCCCAGCATTTT. The chain employs TRBV12-3 or TRBV12-4 and TRBJ1-5, with D perhaps matching TRBD1 (6 bases). Between the trimmed V and J ends, which lost 2 bases and 1 base, there was a span of 9 bases. CDR3 length: 15 amino acids.

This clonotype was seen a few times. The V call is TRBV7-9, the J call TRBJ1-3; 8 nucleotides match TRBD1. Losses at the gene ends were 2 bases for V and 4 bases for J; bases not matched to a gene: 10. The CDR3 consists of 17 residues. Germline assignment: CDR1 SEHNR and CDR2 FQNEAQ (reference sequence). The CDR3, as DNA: TGTGCCAGCAGCTTACCGGGACAGGCATCGCCAGGAAACACCATATATTTT. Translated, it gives CASSLPGQASPGNTIYF.

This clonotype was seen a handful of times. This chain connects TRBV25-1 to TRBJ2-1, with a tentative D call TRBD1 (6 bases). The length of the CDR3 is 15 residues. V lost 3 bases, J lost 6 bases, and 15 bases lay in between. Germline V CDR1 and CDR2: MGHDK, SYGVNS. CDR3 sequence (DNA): TGTGCCAGCAGTGACCTTGGTCTAGGGGGCAATGAGCAGTTCTTC. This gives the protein CASSDLGLGGNEQFF. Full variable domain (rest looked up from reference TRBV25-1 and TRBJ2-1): EADIYQTPRYLVIGTGKKITLECSQTMGHDKMYWYQQDPGMELHLIHYSYGVNSTEKGDLSSESTVSRIRTEHFPLTLESARPSHTSQYLCASSDLGLGGNEQFFGPGTRLTVL.

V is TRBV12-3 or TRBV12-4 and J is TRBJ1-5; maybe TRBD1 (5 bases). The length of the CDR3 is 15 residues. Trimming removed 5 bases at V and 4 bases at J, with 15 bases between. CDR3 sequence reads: CASSAQGPENQPQHF. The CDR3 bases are TGTGCCAGCAGTGCCCAGGGACCGGAGAATCAGCCCCAGCATTTT.

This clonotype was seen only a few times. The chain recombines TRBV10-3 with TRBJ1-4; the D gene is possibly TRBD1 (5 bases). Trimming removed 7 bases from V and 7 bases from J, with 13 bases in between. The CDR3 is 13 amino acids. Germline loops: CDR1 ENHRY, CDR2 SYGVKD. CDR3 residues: CAIKGQLGEKLFF. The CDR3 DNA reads TGTGCCATCAAGGGGCAGCTAGGTGAAAAACTGTTTTTT.

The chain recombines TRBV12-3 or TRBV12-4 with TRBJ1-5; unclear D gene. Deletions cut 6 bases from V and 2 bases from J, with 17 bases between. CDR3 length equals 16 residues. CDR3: CASSPTGRGGNQPQHF. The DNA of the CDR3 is TGTGCCAGCAGCCCGACCGGACGGGGAGGCAATCAGCCCCAGCATTTT.

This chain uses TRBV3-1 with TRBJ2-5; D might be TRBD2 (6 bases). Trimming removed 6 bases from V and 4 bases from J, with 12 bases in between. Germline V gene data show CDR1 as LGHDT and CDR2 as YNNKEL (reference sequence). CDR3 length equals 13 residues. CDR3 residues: CASRGGPTETQYF. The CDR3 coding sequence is TGTGCCAGCAGAGGAGGGCCGACAGAGACCCAGTACTTC.